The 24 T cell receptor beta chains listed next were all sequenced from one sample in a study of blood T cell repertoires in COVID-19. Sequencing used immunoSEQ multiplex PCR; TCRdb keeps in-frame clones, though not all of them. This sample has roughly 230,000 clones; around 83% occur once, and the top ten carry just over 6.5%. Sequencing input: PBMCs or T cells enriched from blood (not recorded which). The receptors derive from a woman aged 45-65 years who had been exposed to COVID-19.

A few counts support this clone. The CDR3 protein is CASSSGGTKEPLHF. CDR3 sequence (DNA): TGTGCCAGCAGTTCAGGGGGAACGAAGGAACCCCTCCACTTT. The chain is built from TRBV28 and TRBJ1-6, with 7 bases fitting TRBD1. This CDR3 region has 14 residues. The J segment lost 12 bases and the V segment lost 4 bases, leaving 9 bases of the junction unmatched. Germline V lookup: CDR1 MDHEN, CDR2 SYDVKM. The whole variable domain, filled in from reference TRBV28 and TRBJ1-6, reads DVKVTQSSRYLVKRTGEKVFLECVQDMDHENMFWYRQDPGLGLRLIYFSYDVKMKEKGDIPEGYSVSREKKERFSLILESASTNQTSMYLCASSSGGTKEPLHFGNGTRLTVT.

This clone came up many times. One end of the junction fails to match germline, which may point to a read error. For the CDR3, the DNA is TGTGCCAGCAGCCTAGCCGTGACAGGGTTGAATTCACCCCTCCACTTT. This encodes CASSLAVTGLNSPLHF. V is TRBV7-2 and J is TRBJ1-6; 7 bases match TRBD1. Germline V lookup: CDR1 SGHTA, CDR2 FQGNSA. The CDR3 runs 16 residues. Full variable domain (remainder filled in from reference TRBV7-2 and TRBJ1-6): GAGVSQSPSNKVTEKGKDVELRCDPISGHTALYWYRQSLGQGLEFLIYFQGNSAPDKSGLPSDRFSAERTGGSVSTLTIQRTQQEDSAVYLCASSLAVTGLNSPLHFGNGTRLTVT.

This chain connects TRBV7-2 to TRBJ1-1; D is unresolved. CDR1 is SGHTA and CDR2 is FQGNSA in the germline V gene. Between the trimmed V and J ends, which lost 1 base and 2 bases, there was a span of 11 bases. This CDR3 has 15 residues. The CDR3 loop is CASSLDSGYNTEAFF. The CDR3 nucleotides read TGTGCCAGCAGCTTAGATTCGGGTTACAACACTGAAGCTTTCTTT. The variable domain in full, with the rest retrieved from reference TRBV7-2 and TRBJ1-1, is GAGVSQSPSNKVTEKGKDVELRCDPISGHTALYWYRQSLGQGLEFLIYFQGNSAPDKSGLPSDRFSAERTGGSVSTLTIQRTQQEDSAVYLCASSLDSGYNTEAFFGQGTRLTVV.

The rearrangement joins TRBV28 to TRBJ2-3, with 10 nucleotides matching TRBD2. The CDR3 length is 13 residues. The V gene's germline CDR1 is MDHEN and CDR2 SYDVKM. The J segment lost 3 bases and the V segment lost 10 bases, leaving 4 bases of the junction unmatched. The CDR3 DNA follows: TGTGCCACCATAGCGGGGGGAACAGATACGCAGTATTTT. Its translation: CATIAGGTDTQYF.

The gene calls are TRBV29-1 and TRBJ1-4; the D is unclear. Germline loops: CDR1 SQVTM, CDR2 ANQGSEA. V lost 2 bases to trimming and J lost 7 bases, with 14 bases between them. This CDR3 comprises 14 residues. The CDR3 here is CSVERLQGGEKLFF. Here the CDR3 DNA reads TGCAGCGTTGAAAGGCTCCAAGGCGGTGAAAAACTGTTTTTT. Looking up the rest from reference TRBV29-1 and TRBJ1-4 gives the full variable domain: SAVISQKPSRDICQRGTSLTIQCQVDSQVTMMFWYRQQPGQSLTLIATANQGSEATYESGFVIDKFPISRPNLTFSTLTVSNMSPEDSSIYLCSVERLQGGEKLFFGSGTQLSVL.

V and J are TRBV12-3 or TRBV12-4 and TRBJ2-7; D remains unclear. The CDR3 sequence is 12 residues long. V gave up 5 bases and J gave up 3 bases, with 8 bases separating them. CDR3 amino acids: CASSRVRYEQYF. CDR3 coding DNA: TGTGCCAGCAGTCGGGTTCGCTACGAGCAGTACTTC.

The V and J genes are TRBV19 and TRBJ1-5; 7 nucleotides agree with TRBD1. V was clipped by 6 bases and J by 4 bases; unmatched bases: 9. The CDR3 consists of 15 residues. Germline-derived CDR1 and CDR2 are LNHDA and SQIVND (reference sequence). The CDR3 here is CASRASDRPNQPQHF. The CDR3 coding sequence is TGTGCCAGTAGAGCGTCGGACAGGCCAAATCAGCCCCAGCATTTT.

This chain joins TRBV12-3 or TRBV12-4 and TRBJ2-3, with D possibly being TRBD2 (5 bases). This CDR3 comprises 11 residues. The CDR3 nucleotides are TGTGCGTCTCGGGGAACAGATACGCAGTATTTT. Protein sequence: CASRGTDTQYF.

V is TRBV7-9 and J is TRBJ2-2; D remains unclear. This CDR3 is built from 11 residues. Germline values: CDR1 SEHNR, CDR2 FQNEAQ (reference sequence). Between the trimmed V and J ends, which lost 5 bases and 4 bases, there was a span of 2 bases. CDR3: CASSLTGELFF. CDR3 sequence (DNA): TGTGCCAGCAGCCTCACCGGGGAGCTGTTTTTT.

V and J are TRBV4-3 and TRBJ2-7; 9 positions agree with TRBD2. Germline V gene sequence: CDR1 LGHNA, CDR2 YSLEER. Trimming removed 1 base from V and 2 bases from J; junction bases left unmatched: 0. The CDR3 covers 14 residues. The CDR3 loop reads CASSQGTSAYEQYF. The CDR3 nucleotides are TGCGCCAGCAGCCAAGGGACTAGCGCCTACGAGCAGTACTTC.

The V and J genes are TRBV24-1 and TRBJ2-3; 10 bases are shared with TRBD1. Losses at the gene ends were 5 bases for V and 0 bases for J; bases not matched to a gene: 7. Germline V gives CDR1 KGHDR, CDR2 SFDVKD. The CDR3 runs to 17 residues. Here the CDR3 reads CATSAWDRGYSTDTQYF. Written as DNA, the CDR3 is TGTGCCACCAGTGCCTGGGACAGGGGATATAGCACAGATACGCAGTATTTT.

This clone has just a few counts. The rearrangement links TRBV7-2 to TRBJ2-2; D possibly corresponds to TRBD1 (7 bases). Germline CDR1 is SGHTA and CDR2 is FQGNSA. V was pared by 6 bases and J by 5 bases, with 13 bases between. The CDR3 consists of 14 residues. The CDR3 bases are TGTGCCAGCAGTCGGACAGGACTAACCGGGGAGCTGTTTTTT. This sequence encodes CASSRTGLTGELFF.

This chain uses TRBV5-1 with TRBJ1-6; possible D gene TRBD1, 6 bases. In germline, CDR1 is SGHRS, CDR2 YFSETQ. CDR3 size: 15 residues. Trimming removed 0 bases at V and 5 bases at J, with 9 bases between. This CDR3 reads CASSLEQGNNSPLHF. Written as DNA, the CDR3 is TGCGCCAGCAGCTTGGAGCAGGGGAATAATTCACCCCTCCACTTT.

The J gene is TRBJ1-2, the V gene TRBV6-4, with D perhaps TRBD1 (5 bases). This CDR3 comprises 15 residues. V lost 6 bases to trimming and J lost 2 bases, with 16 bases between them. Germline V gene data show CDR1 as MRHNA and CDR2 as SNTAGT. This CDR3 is CASRQSGGENYGYTF. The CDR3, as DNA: TGTGCCAGCAGACAATCGGGGGGGGAGAACTATGGCTACACCTTC.

The CDR3 region is CASSLLDREGSPLHF. Here the CDR3 DNA reads TGTGCCAGCAGTTTATTGGACCGGGAGGGTTCACCCCTCCACTTT. The V gene is TRBV27, the J gene TRBJ1-6, with D unresolved. Germline CDR1 is MNHEY and CDR2 is SMNVEV (reference sequence). The CDR3 covers 15 residues. The V end was cut by 1 base, the J end by 9 bases, with 13 bases between.

This CDR3 is CAWSAGTGTAEAFF. Here the CDR3 DNA reads TGTGCCTGGAGTGCCGGGACAGGGACCGCAGAAGCTTTCTTT. V gene TRBV30 combines with J gene TRBJ1-1; 9 nucleotides line up with TRBD1. The CDR3 has 14 residues. V dropped 1 base and J dropped 8; count of bases not matched to a gene: 8. CDR1 and CDR2 from the germline V gene are GTSNPN and SVGIG (reference sequence). The full variable domain, in which reference TRBV30 and TRBJ1-1 provide the parts outside the CDR3, is SQTIHQWPATLVQPVGSPLSLECTVEGTSNPNLYWYRQAAGRGLQLLFYSVGIGQISSEVPQNLSASRPQDRQFILSSKKLLLSDSGFYLCAWSAGTGTAEAFFGQGTRLTVV.

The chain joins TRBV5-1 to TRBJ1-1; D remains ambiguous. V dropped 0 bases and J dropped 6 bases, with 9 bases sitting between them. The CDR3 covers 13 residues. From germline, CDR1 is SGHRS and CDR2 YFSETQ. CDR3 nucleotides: TGCGCCAGCAGCTTGGTTCAGTCTTCTGAAGCTTTCTTT. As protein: CASSLVQSSEAFF.

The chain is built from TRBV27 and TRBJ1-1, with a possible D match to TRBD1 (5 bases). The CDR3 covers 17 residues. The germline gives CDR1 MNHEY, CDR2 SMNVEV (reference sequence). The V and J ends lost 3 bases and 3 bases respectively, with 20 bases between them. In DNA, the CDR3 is TGTGCCAGCAGTTTTTATGGCCGGGGGGTGCGGGACACTGAAGCTTTCTTT. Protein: CASSFYGRGVRDTEAFF.

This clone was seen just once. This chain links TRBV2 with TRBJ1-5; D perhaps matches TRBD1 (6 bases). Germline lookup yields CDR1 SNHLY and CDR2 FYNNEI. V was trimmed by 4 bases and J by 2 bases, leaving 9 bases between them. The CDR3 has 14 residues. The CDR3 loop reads CASSGNRGNQPQHF. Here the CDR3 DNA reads TGTGCCAGCAGTGGGAACAGGGGCAATCAGCCCCAGCATTTT.

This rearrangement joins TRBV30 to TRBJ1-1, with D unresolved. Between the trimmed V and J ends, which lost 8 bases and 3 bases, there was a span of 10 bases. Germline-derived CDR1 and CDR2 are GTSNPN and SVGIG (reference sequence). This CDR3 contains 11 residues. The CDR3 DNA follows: TGTGCCCTCTCCGGGGACACTGAAGCTTTCTTT. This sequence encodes CALSGDTEAFF.

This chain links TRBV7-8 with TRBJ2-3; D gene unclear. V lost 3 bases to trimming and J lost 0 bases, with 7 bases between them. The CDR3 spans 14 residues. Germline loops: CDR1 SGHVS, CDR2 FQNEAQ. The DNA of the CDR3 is TGTGCCAGCAGCTTGAGTCGGAGCACAGATACGCAGTATTTT. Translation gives CASSLSRSTDTQYF.

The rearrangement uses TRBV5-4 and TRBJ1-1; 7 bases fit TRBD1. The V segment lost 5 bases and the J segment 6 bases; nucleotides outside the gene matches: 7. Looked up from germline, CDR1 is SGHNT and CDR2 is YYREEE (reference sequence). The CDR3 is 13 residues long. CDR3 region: CASSRDREPEAFF. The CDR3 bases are TGTGCCAGCAGTCGCGACAGGGAGCCTGAAGCTTTCTTT. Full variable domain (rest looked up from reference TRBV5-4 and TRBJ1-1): ETGVTQSPTHLIKTRGQQVTLRCSSQSGHNTVSWYQQALGQGPQFIFQYYREEENGRGNFPPRFSGLQFPNYSSELNVNALELDDSALYLCASSRDREPEAFFGQGTRLTVV.

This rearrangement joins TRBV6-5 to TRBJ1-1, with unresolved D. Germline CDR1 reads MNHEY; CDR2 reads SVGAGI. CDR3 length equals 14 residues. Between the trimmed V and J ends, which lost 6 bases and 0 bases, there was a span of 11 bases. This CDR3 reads CASRPAGVNTEAFF. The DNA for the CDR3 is TGTGCCAGCAGACCCGCCGGGGTGAACACTGAAGCTTTCTTT.

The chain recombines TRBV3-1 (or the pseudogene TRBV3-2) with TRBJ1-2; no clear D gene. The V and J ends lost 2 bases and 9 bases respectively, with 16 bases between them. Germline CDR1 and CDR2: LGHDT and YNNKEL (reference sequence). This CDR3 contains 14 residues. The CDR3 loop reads CASSQWRAPPRYTF. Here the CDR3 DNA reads TGTGCCAGCAGCCAATGGAGGGCCCCACCCCGCTACACCTTC.